The 13 T cell receptor beta chains given below trace back to one sample, sequenced in a study of blood T cells in healthy people across ages (dated by TCRdb to 2013 to 2016). The library was built by means of 5' RACE. Sequencing was performed on an Illumina HiSeq 2500. A second PCR of roughly 6 to 11 cycles was run with a J-beta primer mix and a sample-barcoded 5' primer. Clones were called with MiXCR by TCRdb after fastp trimmed the public reads at Q25, and only in-frame beta chains were retained. Each entry is one CDR3 protein sequence, shown with its most common DNA and genes. The sample records some 1.4 million distinct CDR3 sequences, 42% of which are singletons. The ten largest clones take up roughly 7.9% of the sample. Sequencing used blood. The origin of the receptors is a woman younger than 35 in good health.

The chain employs TRBV7-9 and TRBJ1-3, with 8 positions matching TRBD1. V dropped 4 bases and J dropped 3; count of bases not matched to a gene: 8. This CDR3 spans 16 amino acids. The germline CDR1 and CDR2 sequences are SEHNR and FQNEAQ (reference sequence). The CDR3 DNA sequence: TGTGCCAGCAGCTCATCACAGGGGGGTTTTGGAAACACCATATATTTT. This gives the protein CASSSSQGGFGNTIYF.

J is TRBJ2-3 and V is TRBV18, with a possible D match to TRBD2 (5 bases). V gave up 4 bases and J gave up 6 bases, with 17 bases separating them. The germline V gene has CDR1 KGHSH and CDR2 LQKENI. The CDR3 consists of 15 residues. For the CDR3, the DNA is TGTGCCAGCTCACTCTTCGGCCTCACGGGGGATACGCAGTATTTT. Its protein is CASSLFGLTGDTQYF.

This clonotype has just a few counts. The rearrangement uses TRBV27 and TRBJ1-2; D is perhaps TRBD1 (5 bases). The V and J ends lost 5 bases and 4 bases respectively, with 11 bases between them. CDR1 MNHEY and CDR2 SMNVEV come from the germline V gene (reference sequence). The CDR3 length is 13 residues. This chain's CDR3 is CASSNGGPYGYTF. CDR3 DNA: TGTGCCAGCAGTAACGGGGGACCCTATGGCTACACCTTC.

This clonotype was found once. This could be a read error, since a much larger clone is one nucleotide away. V usage is TRBV4-2 and J usage is TRBJ2-1; a weak D match, TRBD2 (6 bases). This CDR3 spans 15 amino acids. V was clipped by 4 bases and J by 8 bases, with 18 bases between them. Germline values: CDR1 LGHNA, CDR2 YNFKEQ. DNA of the CDR3: TGTGCCAGCAGCCCGTCGGACTATACGTACGATGAGCAGTTCTTC. This encodes CASSPSDYTYDEQFF.

On this clonotype itself: Possible read error: a much larger clone is one base away. The chain combines TRBV3-1 with TRBJ2-7; D gene ambiguous. This CDR3 spans 15 amino acids. Trimming took off 0 bases at V and 1 base at J, with 10 bases between the two ends. The germline V gene has CDR1 LGHDT and CDR2 YNNKEL (reference sequence). DNA for the CDR3: TGTGCCAGCAGCCAAGATCATGGCAGATCCTACGAGCAGTACTTC. This sequence encodes CASSQDHGRSYEQYF.

This clonotype was seen more than once but under ten times. The chain uses TRBV12-3 or TRBV12-4 and TRBJ1-2; a possible D gene is TRBD1 (6 bases). The CDR3 is made up of 14 amino acids. The ends were cut back, 3 bases at V and 5 bases at J, with 13 bases in the middle. The CDR3 nucleotides read TGTGCCAGCAGTTTCCTGGCAGGGGATTATGGCTACACCTTC. Protein: CASSFLAGDYGYTF.

The chain uses TRBV7-9 and TRBJ2-5, with 9 bases matching TRBD1. The V and J ends lost 0 bases and 7 bases, in that order; junction bases with no gene match: 3. The CDR3 has 14 amino acids. Germline lookup yields CDR1 SEHNR and CDR2 FQNEAQ (reference sequence). This CDR3 reads CASSLAGQGRTQYF. CDR3 DNA sequence: TGTGCCAGCAGCTTAGCGGGACAGGGACGGACCCAGTACTTC.

This clonotype was counted between two and nine times. CDR3 in DNA: TGCAGTGCTCGACAGGGAATTGGCTATGGCTACACCTTC. This sequence encodes CSARQGIGYGYTF. The rearrangement joins TRBV20-1 to TRBJ1-2; 7 bases fit TRBD1. The germline V gene encodes CDR1 DFQATT and CDR2 SNEGSKA (reference sequence). This CDR3 contains 13 residues. Unmatched junction bases numbered 7, after V lost 5 bases and J lost 4 bases.

This clonotype has only a few counts. The V and J genes are TRBV27 and TRBJ2-7, with D possibly matching TRBD1 (6 bases). The germline gives CDR1 MNHEY, CDR2 SMNVEV (reference sequence). The CDR3 contains 17 residues. Trimming cost V 7 bases and J 0 bases, with 22 bases left between them. The DNA of the CDR3 is TGTGCCAGCACCGACGACCCTCAGGGGTCCCTCTCCTACGAGCAGTACTTC. Encoded protein: CASTDDPQGSLSYEQYF.

The gene calls are TRBV7-8 and TRBJ2-3, with 8 nucleotides matching TRBD1. This CDR3 spans 15 amino acids. V was clipped by 5 bases and J by 5 bases; unmatched bases: 9. Germline V gene data show CDR1 as SGHVS and CDR2 as FQNEAQ. CDR3 region: CASSPGYTGGDTQYF. DNA of the CDR3: TGTGCCAGCAGCCCCGGTTACACAGGGGGAGATACGCAGTATTTT.

The V gene is TRBV20-1, the J gene TRBJ2-1, with 8 bases fitting TRBD1. With V trimmed by 5 bases and J by 11 bases, 14 bases remained unmatched. Germline V CDR1 and CDR2: DFQATT, SNEGSKA (reference sequence). CDR3 length: 14 residues. As DNA, the CDR3 is TGCAGTGCTCTCCGGGACAGGAAGATGGGCAAGCAGTTCTTC. It is translated as CSALRDRKMGKQFF.

The chain couples TRBV20-1 to TRBJ2-1, with 10 bases aligning to TRBD2. The CDR3 consists of 16 residues. The germline gives CDR1 DFQATT, CDR2 SNEGSKA (reference sequence). After removal of 0 bases from V and 9 bases from J, the junction contained 11 bases not matched to a gene. The CDR3 bases are TGCAGTGCTAGAGATCCCGGACTAGCGGCCCCCCTTGAGCAGTTCTTC. As protein: CSARDPGLAAPLEQFF.

This clonotype was observed a handful of times. CDR3 nucleotide sequence: TGTGCCATCAGTTCGGGTCCTCAGCCCCAGCATTTT. It codes for CAISSGPQPQHF. The genes are TRBV10-3 and TRBJ1-5; no clear D. V lost 5 bases and J 6 bases, leaving 8 bases between the germline ends. Germline CDR1 reads ENHRY; CDR2 reads SYGVKD. The CDR3 loop spans 12 amino acids.